These T cell receptor beta chains were read from a single sample in a study of T cell changes during pregnancy in multiple sclerosis. Libraries were prepared by immunoSEQ multiplex PCR; TCRdb keeps only in-frame clonotypes and omits some of them. This table has 100,000 or so clones, about nine tenths appearing once. Sequencing used peripheral blood, obtained in the second trimester of pregnancy. These receptors originate from a female donor in good health, enrolled as a control in a pregnancy study. The CDR3 runs from the conserved cysteine through the conserved F or W. The D gene is left open where the match is weak. The listing skips clone size in some rows; elsewhere it reads once, few, many or a size class.

TRBV7-9,-,TRBD2,TRBJ2-2,TGTGCCAGCAGCCCGACTAGCGCTAACACCGGGGAGCTGTTTTTT,CASSPTSANTGELFF
TRBV18,-,TRBD2,TRBJ2-3,TGTGCCAGCTCACCCCGAGCACCCAGCGGGAGGGAAGATACGCAGTATTTT,CASSPRAPSGREDTQYF
TRBV25-1,-,TRBD1,TRBJ2-3,TGTGCCAGCAGTGAATTGGGCAGGGGGCAAGATACGCAGTATTTT,CASSELGRGQDTQYF
TRBV7-2,-,TRBD1,TRBJ2-3,TGTGCCAGCAGCTTAGGTGGGACAGGGGGCACAGATACGCAGTATTTT,CASSLGGTGGTDTQYF
TRBV6-5,-,-,TRBJ2-1,TGTGCCAGCAGTGTTGGGGGGGCTGAGCAGTTCTTC,CASSVGGAEQFF
TRBV5-1,-,-,TRBJ1-1,TGCGCCAGCACCCGTCAGGGGTGGGAAACTGAAGCTTTCTTT,CASTRQGWETEAFF
TRBV7-7,-,TRBD2,TRBJ2-5,TGTGCCAGCAGCTTTACAGCGGGGGACACCCAAGAGACCCAGTACTTC,CASSFTAGDTQETQYF
TRBV18,-,TRBD2,TRBJ2-5,TGTGCCAGCTCACCACCGGGACTAGCGGGGCAAGAGACCCAGTACTTC,CASSPPGLAGQETQYF
TRBV2,few,TRBD2,TRBJ2-1,TGTGCCAGCAGTGAATTTCGCGGGGGGGGGAATGAGCAGTTCTTC,CASSEFRGGGNEQFF
TRBV2,-,-,TRBJ1-4,TGTGCCAGCAGTATGGCTGAGGCTAATGAAAAACTGTTTTTT,CASSMAEANEKLFF
TRBV18,-,-,TRBJ1-1,TGTGCCAGCTCACCACCCCAGGGAAAGGGGCAGAGAGCTGAAGCTTTCTTT,CASSPPQGKGQRAEAFF
TRBV7-2,-,TRBD1,TRBJ2-7,TGTGCCAGCAGCCAGGGACAGGGGGTTTCCTACGAGCAGTACTTC,CASSQGQGVSYEQYF
TRBV19,-,TRBD2,TRBJ2-5,TGTGCCAGTAGTATCACCGGGACTAAAGAGACCCAGTACTTC,CASSITGTKETQYF
TRBV9,-,TRBD1,TRBJ2-1,TGTGCCAGCAGCGTTATCGGACAGGAATTTGGTGAGCAGTTCTTC,CASSVIGQEFGEQFF
TRBV28,-,-,TRBJ2-7,TGTGCCAGCAGTTTTATCGGGTACGAGCAGTACTTC,CASSFIGYEQYF
TRBV5-1,-,-,TRBJ2-5,TGCGCCAGCAGCCAGCGAGACAGGAGGCAAGAGACCCAGTACTTC,CASSQRDRRQETQYF
TRBV5-1,-,-,TRBJ2-1,TGCGCCAGCAGCTTGGGCAGGGGACCCTACAATGAGCAGTTCTTC,CASSLGRGPYNEQFF
TRBV27,few,-,TRBJ2-7,TGTGCCAGCGCTTTAGGGGGGGCTTCCTACGAGCAGTACTTC,CASALGGASYEQYF
TRBV2,once,TRBD1,TRBJ2-7,TGTGCCAGCAGTGAAGTACAGGGGAGAGTGGAGCAGTACTTC,CASSEVQGRVEQYF
TRBV4-1,-,-,TRBJ1-1,TGCGCCAGCAGCCAAGAACTGGTCGCGAACACTGAAGCTTTCTTT,CASSQELVANTEAFF
TRBV28,-,-,TRBJ2-3,TGTGCCAGCAGTCTTACAGGGAGAGTAGGCACAGATACGCAGTATTTT,CASSLTGRVGTDTQYF
TRBV6-1,-,-,TRBJ1-3,TGTGCCAGCAGTGAAAATAGCTCTGGAAACACCATATATTTT,CASSENSSGNTIYF
TRBV5-6,few,-,TRBJ1-1,TGTGCCAGCAGCTTGGCGTCATGGGAGGCTTTCTTT,CASSLASWEAFF
TRBV5-8,-,TRBD1,TRBJ2-1,TGTGCCAGCAGCTTCCGGACAGGGGGATACTGGCAGTTCTTC,CASSFRTGGYWQFF
TRBV7-9,-,TRBD2,TRBJ2-3,TGTGCCAGCAGCTTTGGCGGGAGGCAAGCAGATACGCAGTATTTT,CASSFGGRQADTQYF
TRBV4-1,-,-,TRBJ1-1,TGCGCCAGCAGCCAAGTCTCCGGGTACATATTGAACACTGAAGCTTTCTTT,CASSQVSGYILNTEAFF
TRBV6-5,once,-,TRBJ2-7,TGTGCCAGCAGTTACCCGGGGGGCTCCCACGAGCAGTACTTC,CASSYPGGSHEQYF
TRBV5-1,-,TRBD1,TRBJ2-1,TGCGCCAGCAGCGCCACAACGGGACAGGGGGCTCGTGAGCAGTTCTTC,CASSATTGQGAREQFF
TRBV15,once,-,TRBJ1-5,TGTGCCACCCGACCGGGGTATGCTGGGCTCGCGCCCCAGCATTTT,CATRPGYAGLAPQHF
TRBV2,-,TRBD2,TRBJ2-3,TGTGCCAGCAACCGGCTAGCGGGAAGTGGGAAGGTGACAGATACGCAGTATTTT,CASNRLAGSGKVTDTQYF
TRBV4-1,-,-,TRBJ2-3,TGCGCCAGCAGCCAAGTCAATCTAGTAGATATAGATACGCAGTATTTT,CASSQVNLVDIDTQYF
TRBV4-1,-,-,TRBJ1-3,TGCGCCAGCAGCCGGTCCCACGGGGAATTCTCTGGAAACACCATATATTTT,CASSRSHGEFSGNTIYF
TRBV4-1,-,TRBD2,TRBJ2-7,TGCGCCAGCAGCCAAGTAGGGCTAGCGGGGTCCTACGAGCAGTACTTC,CASSQVGLAGSYEQYF
TRBV6-5,-,TRBD2,TRBJ2-5,TGTGCCAGCAGTTACTCGACTAGCTTCCAAGAGACCCAGTACTTC,CASSYSTSFQETQYF
TRBV19,-,TRBD1,TRBJ2-7,TGTGCCAGTAGTATAGGGACAGGGGATGCCTACGAGCAGTACTTC,CASSIGTGDAYEQYF
TRBV15,-,TRBD2,TRBJ2-3,TGTGCCACCAGCAGAGATTTATCGGGGGGGCTCCCAGATACGCAGTATTTT,CATSRDLSGGLPDTQYF
TRBV21-1,-,-,TRBJ2-1,TGTGCCAGCAGCAAAGTCGCTAGCCTAGCGGGGGAAGTGAATGAGCAGTTCTTC,CASSKVASLAGEVNEQFF
TRBV5-4,-,TRBD1,TRBJ2-7,TGTGCCAGCACGCCGGGACAGGGCTCCTACGAGCAGTACTTC,CASTPGQGSYEQYF
TRBV25-1,-,-,TRBJ1-2,TGTGCCAGCAGTGGTCTACAGGGCCCTAACTATGGCTACACCTTC,CASSGLQGPNYGYTF
TRBV6-5,-,-,TRBJ1-5,TGTGCCAGCAGCCGTACAGGGAATGGCAATCAGCCCCAGCATTTT,CASSRTGNGNQPQHF
TRBV14,few,TRBD2,TRBJ2-7,TGTGCCAGCAGCCAACCGCTAGCGGGAGGCGGCTACGAGCAGTACTTC,CASSQPLAGGGYEQYF
TRBV10-3,-,TRBD2,TRBJ2-3,TGTGCCATCAGTGGGGGACTACGCGGTGGCACAGATACGCAGTATTTT,CAISGGLRGGTDTQYF
TRBV6-1,-,TRBD2,TRBJ2-3,TGTGCCAGCAACCCCGGGACTAGCGACACAGATACGCAGTATTTT,CASNPGTSDTDTQYF
TRBV6-5,-,TRBD2,TRBJ2-1,TGTGCCAGCAGTTACTCGACTAGCGGGAGGCGTAATGAGCAGTTCTTC,CASSYSTSGRRNEQFF
TRBV10-3,few,-,TRBJ1-1,TGTGCCATCAGCCAGGGCGACTGGGCTTTCTTT,CAISQGDWAFF
TRBV18,-,TRBD1,TRBJ1-2,TGTGCCAGCTCACCAGGCGGGACAGGTTCTAACTATGGCTACACCTTC,CASSPGGTGSNYGYTF
TRBV28,-,-,TRBJ2-7,TGTGCCAGCAGAAACCGGGGTGAGGGCTACGAGCAGTACTTC,CASRNRGEGYEQYF
TRBV5-1,-,-,TRBJ2-1,TGCGCCAGCAGCTTGACAGGGTCTGAGCAGTTCTTC,CASSLTGSEQFF
TRBV6-4,-,TRBD1,TRBJ1-1,TGTGCCAGCAGTCTGAATTCAGGGGGTAAGGGTGAAGCTTTCTTT,CASSLNSGGKGEAFF
TRBV7-8,-,-,TRBJ2-2,TGTGCCAGCAGCTTAGGGGCCTCATCGAACACCGGGGAGCTGTTTTTT,CASSLGASSNTGELFF